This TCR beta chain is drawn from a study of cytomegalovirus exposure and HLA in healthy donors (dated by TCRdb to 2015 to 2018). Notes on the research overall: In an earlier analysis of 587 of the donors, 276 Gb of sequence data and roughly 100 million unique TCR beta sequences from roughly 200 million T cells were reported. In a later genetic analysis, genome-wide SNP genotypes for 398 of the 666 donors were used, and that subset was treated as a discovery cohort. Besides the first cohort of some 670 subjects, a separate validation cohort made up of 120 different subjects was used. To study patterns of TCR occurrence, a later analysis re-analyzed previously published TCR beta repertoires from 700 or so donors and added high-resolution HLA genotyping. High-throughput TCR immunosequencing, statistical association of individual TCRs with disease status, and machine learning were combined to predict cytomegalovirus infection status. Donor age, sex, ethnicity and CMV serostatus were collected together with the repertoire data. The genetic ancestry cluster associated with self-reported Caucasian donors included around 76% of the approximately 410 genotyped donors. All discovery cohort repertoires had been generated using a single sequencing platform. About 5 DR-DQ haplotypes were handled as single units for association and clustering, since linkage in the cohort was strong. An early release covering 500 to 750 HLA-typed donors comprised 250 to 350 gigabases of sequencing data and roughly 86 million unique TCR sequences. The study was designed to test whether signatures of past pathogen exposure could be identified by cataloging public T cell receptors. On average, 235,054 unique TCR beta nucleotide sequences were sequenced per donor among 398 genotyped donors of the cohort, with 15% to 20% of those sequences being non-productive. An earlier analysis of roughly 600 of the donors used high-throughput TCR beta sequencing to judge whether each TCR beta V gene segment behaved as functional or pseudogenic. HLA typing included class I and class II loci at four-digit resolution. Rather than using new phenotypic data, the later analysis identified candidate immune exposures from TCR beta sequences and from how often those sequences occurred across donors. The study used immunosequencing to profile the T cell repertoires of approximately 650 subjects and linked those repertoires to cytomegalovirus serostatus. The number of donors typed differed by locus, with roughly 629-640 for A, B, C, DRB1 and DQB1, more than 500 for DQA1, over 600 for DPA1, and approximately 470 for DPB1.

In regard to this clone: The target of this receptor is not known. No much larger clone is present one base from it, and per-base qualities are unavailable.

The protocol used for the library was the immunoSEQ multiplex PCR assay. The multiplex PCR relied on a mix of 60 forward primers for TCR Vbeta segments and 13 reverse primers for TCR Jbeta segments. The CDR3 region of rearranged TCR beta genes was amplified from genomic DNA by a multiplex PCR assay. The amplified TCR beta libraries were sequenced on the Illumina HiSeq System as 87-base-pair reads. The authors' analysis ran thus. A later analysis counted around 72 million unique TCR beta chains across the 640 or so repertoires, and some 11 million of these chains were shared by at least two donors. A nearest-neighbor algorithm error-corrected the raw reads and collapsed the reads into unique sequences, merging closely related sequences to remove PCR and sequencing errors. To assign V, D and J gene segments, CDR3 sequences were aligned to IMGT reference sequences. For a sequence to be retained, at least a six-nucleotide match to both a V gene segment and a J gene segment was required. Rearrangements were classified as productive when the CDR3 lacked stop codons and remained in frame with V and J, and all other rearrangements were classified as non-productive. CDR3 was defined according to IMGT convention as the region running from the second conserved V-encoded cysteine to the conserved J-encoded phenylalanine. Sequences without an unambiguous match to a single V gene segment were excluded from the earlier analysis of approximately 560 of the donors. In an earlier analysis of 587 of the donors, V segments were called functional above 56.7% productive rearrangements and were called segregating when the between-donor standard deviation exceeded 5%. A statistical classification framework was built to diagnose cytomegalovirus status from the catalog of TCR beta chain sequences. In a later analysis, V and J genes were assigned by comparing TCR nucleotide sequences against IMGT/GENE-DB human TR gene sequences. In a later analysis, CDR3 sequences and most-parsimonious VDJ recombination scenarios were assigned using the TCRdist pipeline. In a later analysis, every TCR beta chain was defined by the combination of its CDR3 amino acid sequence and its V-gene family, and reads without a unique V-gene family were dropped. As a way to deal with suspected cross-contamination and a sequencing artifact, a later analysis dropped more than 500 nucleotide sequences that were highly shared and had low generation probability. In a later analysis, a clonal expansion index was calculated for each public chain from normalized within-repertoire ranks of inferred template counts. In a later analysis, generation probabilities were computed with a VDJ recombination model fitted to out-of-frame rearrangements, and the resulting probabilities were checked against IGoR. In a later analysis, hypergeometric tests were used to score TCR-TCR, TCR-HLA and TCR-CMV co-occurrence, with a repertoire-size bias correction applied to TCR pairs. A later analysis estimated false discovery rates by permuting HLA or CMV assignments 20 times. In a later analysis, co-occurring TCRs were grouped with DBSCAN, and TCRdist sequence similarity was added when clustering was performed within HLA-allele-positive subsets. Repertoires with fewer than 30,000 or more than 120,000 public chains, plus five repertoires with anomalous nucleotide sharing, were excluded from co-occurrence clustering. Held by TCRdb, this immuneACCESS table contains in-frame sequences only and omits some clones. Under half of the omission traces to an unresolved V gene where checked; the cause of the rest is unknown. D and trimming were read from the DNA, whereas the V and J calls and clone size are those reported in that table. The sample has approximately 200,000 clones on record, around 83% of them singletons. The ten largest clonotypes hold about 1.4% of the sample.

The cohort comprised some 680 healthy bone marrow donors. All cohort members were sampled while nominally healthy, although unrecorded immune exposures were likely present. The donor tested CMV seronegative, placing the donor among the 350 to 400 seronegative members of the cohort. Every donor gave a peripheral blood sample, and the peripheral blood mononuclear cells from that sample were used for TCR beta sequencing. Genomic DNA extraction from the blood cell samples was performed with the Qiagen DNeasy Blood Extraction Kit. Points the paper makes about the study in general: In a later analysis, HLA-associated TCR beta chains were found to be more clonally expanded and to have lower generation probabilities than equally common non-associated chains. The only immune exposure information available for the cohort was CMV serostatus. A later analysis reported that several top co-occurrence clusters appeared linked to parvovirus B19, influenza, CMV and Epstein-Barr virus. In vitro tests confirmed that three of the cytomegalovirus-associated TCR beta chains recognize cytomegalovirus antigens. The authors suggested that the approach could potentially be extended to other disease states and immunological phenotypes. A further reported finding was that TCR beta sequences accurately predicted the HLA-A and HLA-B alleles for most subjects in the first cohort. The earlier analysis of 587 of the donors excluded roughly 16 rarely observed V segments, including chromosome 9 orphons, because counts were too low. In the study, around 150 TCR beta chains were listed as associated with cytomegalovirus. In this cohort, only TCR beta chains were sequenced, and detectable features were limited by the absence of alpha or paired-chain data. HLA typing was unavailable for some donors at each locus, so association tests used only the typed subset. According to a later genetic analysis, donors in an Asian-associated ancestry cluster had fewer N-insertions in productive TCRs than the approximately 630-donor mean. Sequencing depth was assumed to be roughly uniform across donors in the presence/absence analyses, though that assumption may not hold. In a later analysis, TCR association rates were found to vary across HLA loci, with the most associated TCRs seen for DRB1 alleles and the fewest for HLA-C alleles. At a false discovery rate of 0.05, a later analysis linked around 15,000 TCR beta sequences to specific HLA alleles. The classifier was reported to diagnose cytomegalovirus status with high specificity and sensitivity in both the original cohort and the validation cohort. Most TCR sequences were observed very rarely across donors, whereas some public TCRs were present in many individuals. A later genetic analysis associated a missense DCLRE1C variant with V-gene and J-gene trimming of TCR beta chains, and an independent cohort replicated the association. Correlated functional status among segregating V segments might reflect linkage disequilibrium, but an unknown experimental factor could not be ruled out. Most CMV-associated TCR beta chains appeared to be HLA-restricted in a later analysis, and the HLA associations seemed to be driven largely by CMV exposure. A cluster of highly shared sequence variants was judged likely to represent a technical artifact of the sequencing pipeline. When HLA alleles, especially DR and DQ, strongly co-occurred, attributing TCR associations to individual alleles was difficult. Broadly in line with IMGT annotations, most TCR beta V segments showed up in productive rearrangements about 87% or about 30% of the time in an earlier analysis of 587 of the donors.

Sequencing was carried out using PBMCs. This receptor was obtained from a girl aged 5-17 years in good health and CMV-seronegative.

The sequenced DNA: TGTGCCAGTAGTTCCTTACTAGCGGCCTATGGGGGTTCCTACAATGAGCAGTTCTTC. Its translation is CASSSLLAAYGGSYNEQFF. Recombination connected TRBV19 to TRBJ2-1; 8 middle bases align to TRBD2. The germline V gene (reference sequence) supplies CDR1 LNHDA and CDR2 SQIVND. V is pruned by 5 bases and J by 1 base, leaving 16 bases of the junction without a gene match. Its CDR3 holds 19 amino acids, cysteine through phenylalanine. This entry keeps only the CDR3 DNA: 57 bases, framed from base 1.